The clone carrying this T cell receptor beta chain was seen a few times. Profiled with immunoSEQ multiplex PCR; TCRdb holds only in-frame clones, not every one. The sample yields about 89,000 clones, over 70% seen once. CDR3 length equals 14 residues. Trimming shortened V by 5 bases and J by 4 bases, and 14 bases separated the two germline ends. Germline CDR1 and CDR2: MDHEN and SYDVKM. This specimen comes from a study of blood T cell repertoires in COVID-19. The rearrangement links TRBV28 to TRBJ1-1; the D gene is possibly TRBD1 (6 bases). Sequencing was done on a sample of peripheral blood. The receptor comes from a woman older than 75 with acute or convalescent COVID-19. The CDR3 nucleotides are TGTGCCAGCAGTCCCGGACAGCTCAGCACTGAAGCTTTCTTT. Its protein product is CASSPGQLSTEAFF.